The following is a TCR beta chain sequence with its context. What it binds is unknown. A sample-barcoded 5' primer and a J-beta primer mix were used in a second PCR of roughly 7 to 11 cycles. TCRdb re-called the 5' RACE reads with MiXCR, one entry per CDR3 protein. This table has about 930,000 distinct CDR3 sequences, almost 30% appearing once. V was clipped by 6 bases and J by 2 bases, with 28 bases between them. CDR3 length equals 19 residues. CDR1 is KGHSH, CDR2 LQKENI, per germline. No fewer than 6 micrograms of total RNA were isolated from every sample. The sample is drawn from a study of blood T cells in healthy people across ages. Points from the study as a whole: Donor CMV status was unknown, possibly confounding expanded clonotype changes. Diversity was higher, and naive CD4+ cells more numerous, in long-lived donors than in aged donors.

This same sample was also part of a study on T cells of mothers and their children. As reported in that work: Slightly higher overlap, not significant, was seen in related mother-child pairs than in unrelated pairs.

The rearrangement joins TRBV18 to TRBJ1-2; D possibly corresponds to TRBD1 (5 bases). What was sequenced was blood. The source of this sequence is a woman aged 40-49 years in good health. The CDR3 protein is CASSHGFVLGQAANYGYTF. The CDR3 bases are TGTGCCAGCTCGCATGGGTTCGTGTTGGGGCAGGCTGCAAACTATGGCTACACCTTC.